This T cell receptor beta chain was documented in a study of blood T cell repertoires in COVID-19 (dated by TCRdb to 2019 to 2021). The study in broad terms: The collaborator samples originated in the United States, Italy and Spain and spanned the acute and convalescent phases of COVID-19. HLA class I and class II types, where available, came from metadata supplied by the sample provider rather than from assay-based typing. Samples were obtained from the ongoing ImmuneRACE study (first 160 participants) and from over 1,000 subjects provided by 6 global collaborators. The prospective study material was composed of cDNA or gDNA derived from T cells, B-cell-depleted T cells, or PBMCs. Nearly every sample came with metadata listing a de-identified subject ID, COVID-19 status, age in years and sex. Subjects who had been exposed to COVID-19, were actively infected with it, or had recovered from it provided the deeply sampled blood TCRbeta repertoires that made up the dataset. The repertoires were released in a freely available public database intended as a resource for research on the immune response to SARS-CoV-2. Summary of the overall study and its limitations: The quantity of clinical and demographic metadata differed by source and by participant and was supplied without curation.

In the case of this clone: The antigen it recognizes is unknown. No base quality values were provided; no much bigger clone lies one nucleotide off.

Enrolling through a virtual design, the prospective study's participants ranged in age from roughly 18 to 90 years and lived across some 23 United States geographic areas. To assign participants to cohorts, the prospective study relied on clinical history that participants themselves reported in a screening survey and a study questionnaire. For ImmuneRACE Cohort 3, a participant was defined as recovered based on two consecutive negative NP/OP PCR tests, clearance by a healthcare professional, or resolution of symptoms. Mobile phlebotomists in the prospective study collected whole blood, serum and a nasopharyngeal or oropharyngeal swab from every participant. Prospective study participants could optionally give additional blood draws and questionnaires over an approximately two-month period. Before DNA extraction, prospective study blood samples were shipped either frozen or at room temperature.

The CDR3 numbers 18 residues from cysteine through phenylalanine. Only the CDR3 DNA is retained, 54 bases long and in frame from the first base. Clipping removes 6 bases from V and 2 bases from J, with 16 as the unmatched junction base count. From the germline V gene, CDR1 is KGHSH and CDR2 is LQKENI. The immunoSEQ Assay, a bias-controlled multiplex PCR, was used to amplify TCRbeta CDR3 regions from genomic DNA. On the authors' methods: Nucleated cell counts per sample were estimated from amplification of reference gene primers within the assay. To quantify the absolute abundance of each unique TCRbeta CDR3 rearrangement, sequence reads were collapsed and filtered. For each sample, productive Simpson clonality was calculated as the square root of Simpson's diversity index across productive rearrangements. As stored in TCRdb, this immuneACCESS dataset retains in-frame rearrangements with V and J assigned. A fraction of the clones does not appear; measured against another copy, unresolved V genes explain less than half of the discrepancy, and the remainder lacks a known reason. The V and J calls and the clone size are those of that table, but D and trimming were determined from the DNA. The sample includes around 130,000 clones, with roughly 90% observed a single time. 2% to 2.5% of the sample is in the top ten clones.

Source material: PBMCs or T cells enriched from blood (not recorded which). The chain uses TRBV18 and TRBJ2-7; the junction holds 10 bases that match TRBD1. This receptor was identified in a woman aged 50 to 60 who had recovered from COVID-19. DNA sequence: TGTGCCAGCTCCAAAGCGCCCTCGACAGGGGGCAACCCCTACGAGCAGTACTTC. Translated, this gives CASSKAPSTGGNPYEQYF.